This record concerns one T cell receptor beta chain sequence. Its antigen is currently unknown. The sample belongs to a study of T cells in Graves' hyperthyroidism and ophthalmopathy. Study-wide results and limits: Most clonotypes expanded in the thyroid (above 0.001) were also present in blood. Before onset, ophthalmopathy was predicted by the model a median around 6 months earlier.

Patients aged 18 to 65 with hyperthyroidism were newly diagnosed, with duration under 2 months. V shed 5 bases and J 6 bases; nucleotides not matched to a gene: 7. The V gene's germline CDR1 is MNHEY and CDR2 SMNVEV (reference sequence). The CDR3 covers 15 residues. Amplification of TCR beta CDR3 regions used RNA as the template. Initially, a first-round RT-PCR of the TCR CDR3 employed the HTBI primer set. TCRdb reprocessed the multiplex PCR reads via MiXCR and lists one record per CDR3 protein. The table shows around 580,000 distinct CDR3 sequences, with around 42% occurring only once. The V gene is TRBV27, the J gene TRBJ2-7; 13 positions match TRBD2. The receptor was derived from a woman between 18 and 29 years old with Graves' hyperthyroidism. The sample consisted of peripheral blood or thyroid tissue (not recorded which). Here the CDR3 reads CASSNGLAGVREQYF. Written as DNA, the CDR3 is TGTGCCAGCAGTAACGGACTAGCGGGGGTTCGCGAGCAGTACTTC.